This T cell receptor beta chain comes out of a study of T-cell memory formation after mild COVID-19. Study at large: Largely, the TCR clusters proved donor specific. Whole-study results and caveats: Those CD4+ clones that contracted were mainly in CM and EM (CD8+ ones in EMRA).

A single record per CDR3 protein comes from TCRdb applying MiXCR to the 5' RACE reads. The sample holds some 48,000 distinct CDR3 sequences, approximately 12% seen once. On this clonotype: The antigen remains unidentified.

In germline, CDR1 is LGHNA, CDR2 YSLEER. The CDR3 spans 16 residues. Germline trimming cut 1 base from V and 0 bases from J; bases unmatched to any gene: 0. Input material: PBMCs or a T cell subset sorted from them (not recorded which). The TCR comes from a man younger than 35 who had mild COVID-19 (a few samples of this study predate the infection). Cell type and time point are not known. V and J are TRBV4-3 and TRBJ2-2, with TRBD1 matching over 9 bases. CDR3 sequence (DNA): TGCGCCAGCAGCCAAGGGACAGGGGCGAACACCGGGGAGCTGTTTTTT. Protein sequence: CASSQGTGANTGELFF.